The 20 T cell receptor beta chains in this list originate from one sample, sequenced in a study of cytomegalovirus exposure and HLA in healthy donors (dated by TCRdb to the late 2010s). Preparation of the library involved the immunoSEQ multiplex PCR assay. A mixture of 60 forward primers for TCR Vbeta segments and 13 reverse primers for TCR Jbeta segments was used in the multiplex PCR. In its TCRdb copy, this immuneACCESS table keeps in-frame sequences only and misses some clones. Where compared with another copy, unresolved V genes explain less than half of these, and the others have no known cause. Across this sample there are under 150,000 clones, with under 80% seen only once. The ten largest clones capture about 2.5% of the sample. The specimen was PBMCs. All receptors come from a male donor in good health and CMV-seronegative.

A remark on this clone: The sample carries other DNA sequences with the same CDR3. The rearrangement links TRBV19 to TRBJ2-7; D uncertain. Germline V gene sequence: CDR1 LNHDA, CDR2 SQIVND (reference sequence). The ends were cut back, 3 bases at V and 4 bases at J, with 7 bases in the middle. The CDR3 is 12 amino acids. CDR3 residues: CASSMSPYEQYF. In nucleotides, the CDR3 is TGTGCCAGTAGTATGTCTCCTTACGAGCAGTACTTC.

In its sample, this clone was seen a few times. The chain links TRBV27 to TRBJ1-2; 7 nucleotides agree with TRBD1. This CDR3 has 13 residues. Germline V lookup: CDR1 MNHEY, CDR2 SMNVEV (reference sequence). Losses at the gene ends were 6 bases for V and 7 bases for J; bases not matched to a gene: 8. The CDR3 nucleotides read TGTGCCAGCAGCCTGGCGGCAGGGGGTGGCTACACCTTC. It is translated as CASSLAAGGGYTF.

The CDR3 coding sequence is TGCAGCGTTGAAGGGACAGGGGCCTACGAGCAGTACTTC. It translates to CSVEGTGAYEQYF. This rearrangement joins TRBV29-1 to TRBJ2-7, with 9 nucleotides matching TRBD1. CDR3 length: 13 amino acids. Germline V gene lookup returns CDR1 SQVTM and CDR2 ANQGSEA. Germline trimming cut 1 base from V and 2 bases from J; bases unmatched to any gene: 0.

The chain combines TRBV6-5 with TRBJ2-1; D is ambiguous. Germline CDR1 MNHEY, CDR2 SVGAGI. V shed 7 bases and J shed 9 bases, with 10 bases lying between them. CDR3 size: 11 residues. CDR3 in DNA: TGTGCCAGCATTAACGAGTTTGAGCAGTTCTTC. Amino acid sequence: CASINEFEQFF.

The gene calls are TRBV11-1 and TRBJ2-5, with TRBD1 identical over 10 bases. The V gene's germline CDR1 is SGHAT and CDR2 FQDESV (reference sequence). This CDR3 is built from 16 residues. V gave up 5 bases and J gave up 8 bases; unmatched junction bases: 14. CDR3 loop: CASSDGTGEEGSTQYF. CDR3 sequence (DNA): TGTGCCAGCAGCGACGGGACAGGGGAAGAGGGGAGCACCCAGTACTTC.

The chain links TRBV13 to TRBJ2-5, with TRBD1 as a possible D gene (6 bases). The CDR3 runs 13 residues. Trimming stripped 3 bases from V and 5 bases from J, with 10 bases between. Germline V CDR1 and CDR2: PRHDT, FYEKMQ (reference sequence). CDR3 protein: CASSFQGLETQYF. The CDR3 coding sequence is TGTGCCAGCAGCTTTCAGGGGTTGGAGACCCAGTACTTC.

The J gene is TRBJ1-4, the V gene TRBV10-2, with a possible D match to TRBD1 (6 bases). Germline V lookup: CDR1 WSHSY, CDR2 SAAADI. Trimming cost V 11 bases and J 0 bases, with 19 bases left between them. The CDR3 covers 16 residues. The DNA of the CDR3 is TGCGCCTCTCGTGTAGGGGGTGGGGCAACTAATGAAAAACTGTTTTTT. Encoded protein: CASRVGGGATNEKLFF.

This chain joins TRBV7-2 and TRBJ1-3; no clear D gene. Germline V gene lookup returns CDR1 SGHTA and CDR2 FQGNSA. V was cut by 1 base and J by 0 bases, with 13 bases left in between. The CDR3 length is 17 residues. The CDR3 here is CASSLVGRQISGNTIYF. CDR3 coding DNA: TGTGCCAGCAGCTTAGTGGGTCGACAAATCTCTGGAAACACCATATATTTT.

The chain couples TRBV7-3 to TRBJ2-2, with TRBD2 matching 8 bases. Unmatched junction bases numbered 5, after V lost 5 bases and J lost 3 bases. This CDR3 contains 15 residues. Germline V gene data show CDR1 as SGHTA and CDR2 as FQGTGA. CDR3 DNA sequence: TGTGCCAGCAGCCTTAGCGGGGACTACACCGGGGAGCTGTTTTTT. This codes for CASSLSGDYTGELFF.

This rearrangement joins TRBV2 to TRBJ1-1; possible D gene TRBD1, 5 bases. V was trimmed by 1 base and J by 4 bases, leaving 13 bases between them. From germline, CDR1 is SNHLY and CDR2 FYNNEI. CDR3 length: 15 residues. The CDR3 DNA reads TGTGCCAGCAGTGAAGTGGCAGGGATGATCACTGAAGCTTTCTTT. Translation gives CASSEVAGMITEAFF.

This chain joins TRBV25-1 and TRBJ2-3; 7 nucleotides agree with TRBD2. Germline CDR1 MGHDK, CDR2 SYGVNS. V lost 3 bases and J lost 4; bases outside the gene matches: 13. The CDR3 is made up of 17 amino acids. The CDR3 region is CASSDRFGAGVPDTQYF. The CDR3 DNA sequence: TGTGCCAGCAGTGACCGCTTTGGGGCGGGAGTACCAGATACGCAGTATTTT.

This clone was seen only once. The rearrangement uses TRBV9 and TRBJ2-1, with 8 nucleotides matching TRBD2. The CDR3 length is 15 residues. Losses at the gene ends were 0 bases for V and 9 bases for J; bases not matched to a gene: 8. Germline assignment: CDR1 SGDLS and CDR2 YYNGEE. DNA for the CDR3: TGTGCCAGCAGCGTAGAAGGACTAGCTATGGGTGAGCAGTTCTTC. Amino acids: CASSVEGLAMGEQFF.

This rearrangement joins TRBV6-1 to TRBJ2-7, with TRBD2 matching over 10 bases. V lost 4 bases and J lost 6; bases outside the gene matches: 9. This CDR3 has 15 amino acids. From germline, CDR1 is MNHNS and CDR2 SASEGT. The CDR3 reads CASSVEAGGPAEQYF. The CDR3 DNA reads as TGTGCCAGCAGTGTAGAAGCGGGAGGGCCTGCCGAGCAGTACTTC.

The chain combines TRBV7-3 with TRBJ2-7, with 9 bases identical to TRBD2. The CDR3 runs to 13 residues. V lost 6 bases to trimming and J lost 7 bases; unmatched junction nucleotides: 7. The germline gives CDR1 SGHTA, CDR2 FQGTGA. Written as DNA, the CDR3 is TGTGCCAGCAGTGGGACTAGCTCAACAGAGCAGTACTTC. This codes for CASSGTSSTEQYF.

V is TRBV5-1 and J is TRBJ2-2; 9 bases are shared with TRBD2. V was clipped by 1 base and J by 1 base; unmatched bases: 5. This CDR3 is 17 amino acids long. Looked up from germline, CDR1 is SGHRS and CDR2 is YFSETQ. The DNA for the CDR3 is TGCGCCAGCAGCTTGCCCCTAGCGGGAAAGAACACCGGGGAGCTGTTTTTT. Its protein is CASSLPLAGKNTGELFF.

This chain uses TRBV19 with TRBJ1-4; D is unclear. The CDR3 contains 14 residues. Germline V gene data show CDR1 as LNHDA and CDR2 as SQIVND (reference sequence). V was pared by 2 bases and J by 4 bases, with 8 bases between. The CDR3 DNA follows: TGTGCCAGTAGTATAAACAGAGATAATGAAAAACTGTTTTTT. Amino acids: CASSINRDNEKLFF.

This clone was counted between two and nine times. Other DNA sequences of this sample code for an identical CDR3. The chain recombines TRBV19 with TRBJ1-3, with D hard to call. Germline lookup yields CDR1 LNHDA and CDR2 SQIVND (reference sequence). This CDR3 is built from 13 residues. The germline V and J ends were trimmed by 6 bases and 0 bases, with 6 bases remaining between them. This CDR3 is CASSLLSGNTIYF. The CDR3 DNA reads as TGTGCCAGTAGCCTCCTCTCTGGAAACACCATATATTTT.

The J gene is TRBJ2-5, the V gene TRBV19; the match to TRBD1 covers 7 bases. After removal of 7 bases from V and 2 bases from J, the junction contained 4 bases not matched to a gene. Germline V lookup: CDR1 LNHDA, CDR2 SQIVND (reference sequence). The CDR3 consists of 13 residues. The CDR3 protein is CASTTGNQETQYF. The CDR3 DNA reads TGTGCCAGTACGACAGGGAATCAAGAGACCCAGTACTTC.

The chain uses TRBV6-1 and TRBJ2-7; 7 bases are shared with TRBD2. Germline trimming cut 11 bases from V and 6 bases from J; bases unmatched to any gene: 13. Germline values: CDR1 MNHNS, CDR2 SASEGT. There are 13 residues in the CDR3. The CDR3 here is CAGGVGNSGEQYF. The CDR3 DNA follows: TGTGCCGGGGGGGTGGGAAATTCAGGCGAGCAGTACTTC.

This clone has more than one count but fewer than ten. This chain uses TRBV12-5 with TRBJ1-2; no firm D call. The CDR3 loop spans 12 amino acids. Trimming pared 5 bases from V and 2 bases from J, leaving 6 bases between. The V gene's germline CDR1 is LGHNT and CDR2 FRNRAP. DNA of the CDR3: TGTGCTAGTGGTAGCTCAAACTATGGCTACACCTTC. Residues: CASGSSNYGYTF.